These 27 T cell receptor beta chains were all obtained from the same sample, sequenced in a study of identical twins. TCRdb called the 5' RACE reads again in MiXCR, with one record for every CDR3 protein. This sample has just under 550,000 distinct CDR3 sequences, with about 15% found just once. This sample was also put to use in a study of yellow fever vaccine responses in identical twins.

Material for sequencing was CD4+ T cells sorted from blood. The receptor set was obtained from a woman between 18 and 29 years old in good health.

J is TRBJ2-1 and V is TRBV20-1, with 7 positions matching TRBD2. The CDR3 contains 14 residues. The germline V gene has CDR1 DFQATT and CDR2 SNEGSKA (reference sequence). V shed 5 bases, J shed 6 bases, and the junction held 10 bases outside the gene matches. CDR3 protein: CSALLAPPRNEQFF. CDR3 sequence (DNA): TGCAGTGCTCTACTAGCGCCCCCACGCAATGAGCAGTTCTTC.

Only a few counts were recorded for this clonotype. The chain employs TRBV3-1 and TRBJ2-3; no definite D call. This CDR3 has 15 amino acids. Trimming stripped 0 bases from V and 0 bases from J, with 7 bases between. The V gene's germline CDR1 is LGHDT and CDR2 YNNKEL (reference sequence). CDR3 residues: CASSQDPWSTDTQYF. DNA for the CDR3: TGTGCCAGCAGCCAAGACCCCTGGAGCACAGATACGCAGTATTTT.

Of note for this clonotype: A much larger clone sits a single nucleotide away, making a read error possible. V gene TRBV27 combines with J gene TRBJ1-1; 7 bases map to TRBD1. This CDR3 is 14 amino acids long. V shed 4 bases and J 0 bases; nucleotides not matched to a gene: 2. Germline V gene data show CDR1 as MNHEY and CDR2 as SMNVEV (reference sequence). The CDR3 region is CASSWGQMNTEAFF. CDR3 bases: TGTGCCAGCAGTTGGGGACAGATGAACACTGAAGCTTTCTTT.

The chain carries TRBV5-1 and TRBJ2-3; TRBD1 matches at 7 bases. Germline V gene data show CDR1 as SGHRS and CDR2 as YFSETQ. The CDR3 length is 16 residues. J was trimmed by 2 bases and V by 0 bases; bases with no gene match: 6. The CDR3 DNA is TGCGCCAGCAGCTTGGGGACAGGAGTTCACACAGATACGCAGTATTTT. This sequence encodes CASSLGTGVHTDTQYF.

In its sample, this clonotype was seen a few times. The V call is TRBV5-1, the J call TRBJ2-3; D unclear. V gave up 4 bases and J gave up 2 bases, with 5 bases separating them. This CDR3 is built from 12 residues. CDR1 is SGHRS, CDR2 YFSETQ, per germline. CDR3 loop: CASSGITDTQYF. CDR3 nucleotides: TGCGCCAGCAGCGGAATCACAGATACGCAGTATTTT.

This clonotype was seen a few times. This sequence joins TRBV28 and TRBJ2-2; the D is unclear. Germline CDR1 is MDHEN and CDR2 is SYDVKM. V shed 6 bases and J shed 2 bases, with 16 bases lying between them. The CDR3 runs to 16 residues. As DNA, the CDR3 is TGTGCCAGCAGGAACACCGGACGGCTAAACACCGGGGAGCTGTTTTTT. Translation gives CASRNTGRLNTGELFF.

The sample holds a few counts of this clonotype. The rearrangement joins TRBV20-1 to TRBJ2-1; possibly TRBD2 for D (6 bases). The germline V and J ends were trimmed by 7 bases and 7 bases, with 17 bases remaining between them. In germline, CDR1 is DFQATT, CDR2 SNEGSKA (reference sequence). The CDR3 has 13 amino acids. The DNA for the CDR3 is TGCAGTGGAGTAGCGGCACCCGCGAATGAGCAGTTCTTC. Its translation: CSGVAAPANEQFF.

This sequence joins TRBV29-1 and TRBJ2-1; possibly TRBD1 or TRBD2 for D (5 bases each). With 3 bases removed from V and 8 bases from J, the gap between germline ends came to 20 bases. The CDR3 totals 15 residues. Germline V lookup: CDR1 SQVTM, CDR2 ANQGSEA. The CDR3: CSVDKAWGKYYEQFF. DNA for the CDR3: TGCAGCGTTGACAAGGCTTGGGGGAAGTATTATGAGCAGTTCTTC.

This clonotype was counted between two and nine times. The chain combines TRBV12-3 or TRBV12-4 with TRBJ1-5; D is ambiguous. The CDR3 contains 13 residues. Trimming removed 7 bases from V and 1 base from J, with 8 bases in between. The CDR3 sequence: CASTLGSNQPQHF. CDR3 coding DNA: TGTGCCAGCACCTTGGGGAGCAATCAGCCCCAGCATTTT.

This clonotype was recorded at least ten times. CDR3 sequence: CASSLVGAERAEAFF. CDR3 bases: TGCGCCAGCAGCTTGGTAGGAGCCGAGAGAGCTGAAGCTTTCTTT. The chain carries TRBV5-1 and TRBJ1-1; D uncertain. CDR1 is SGHRS, CDR2 YFSETQ, per germline. The CDR3 consists of 15 residues. Trimming left V 0 bases short and J 6 bases short, with 15 bases between.

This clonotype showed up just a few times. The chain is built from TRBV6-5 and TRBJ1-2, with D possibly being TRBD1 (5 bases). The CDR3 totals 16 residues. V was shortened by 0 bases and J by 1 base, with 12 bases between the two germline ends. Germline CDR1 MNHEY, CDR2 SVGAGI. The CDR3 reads CASSYSGLADNYGYTF. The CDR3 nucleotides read TGTGCCAGCAGTTACTCGGGGCTGGCGGATAACTATGGCTACACCTTC.

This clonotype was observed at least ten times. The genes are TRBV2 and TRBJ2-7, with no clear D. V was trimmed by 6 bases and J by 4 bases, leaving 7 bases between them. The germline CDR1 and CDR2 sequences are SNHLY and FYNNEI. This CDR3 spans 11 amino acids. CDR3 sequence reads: CASRSFYEQYF. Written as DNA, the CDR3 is TGTGCCAGCAGGTCTTTTTACGAGCAGTACTTC. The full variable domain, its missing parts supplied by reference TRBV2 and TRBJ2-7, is EPEVTQTPSHQVTQMGQEVILRCVPISNHLYFYWYRQILGQKVEFLVSFYNNEISEKSEIFDDQFSVERPDGSNFTLKIRSTKLEDSAMYFCASRSFYEQYFGPGTRLTVT.

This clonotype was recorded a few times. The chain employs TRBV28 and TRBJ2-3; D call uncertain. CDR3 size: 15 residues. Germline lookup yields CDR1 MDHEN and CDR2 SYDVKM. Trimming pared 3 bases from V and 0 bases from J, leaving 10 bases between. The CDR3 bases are TGTGCCAGCAGTTTTGCCCTTTATAGCACAGATACGCAGTATTTT. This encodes CASSFALYSTDTQYF.

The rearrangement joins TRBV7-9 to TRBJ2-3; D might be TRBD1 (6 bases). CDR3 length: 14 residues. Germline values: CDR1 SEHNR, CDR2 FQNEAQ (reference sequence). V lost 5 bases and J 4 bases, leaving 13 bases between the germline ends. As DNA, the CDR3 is TGTGCCAGCAGCCCCGGGGCAGGGGCAGATACGCAGTATTTT. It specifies CASSPGAGADTQYF. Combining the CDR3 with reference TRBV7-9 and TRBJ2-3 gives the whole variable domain DTGVSQNPRHKITKRGQNVTFRCDPISEHNRLYWYRQTLGQGPEFLTYFQNEAQLEKSRLLSDRFSAERPKGSFSTLEIQRTEQGDSAMYLCASSPGAGADTQYFGPGTRLTVL.

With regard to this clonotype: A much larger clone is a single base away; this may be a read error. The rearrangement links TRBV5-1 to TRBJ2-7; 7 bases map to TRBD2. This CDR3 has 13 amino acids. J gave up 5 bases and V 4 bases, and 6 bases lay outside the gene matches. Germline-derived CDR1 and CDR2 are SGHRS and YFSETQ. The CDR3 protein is CASSLAEPNEQYF. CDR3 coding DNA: TGCGCCAGCAGCCTAGCGGAGCCCAACGAGCAGTACTTC.

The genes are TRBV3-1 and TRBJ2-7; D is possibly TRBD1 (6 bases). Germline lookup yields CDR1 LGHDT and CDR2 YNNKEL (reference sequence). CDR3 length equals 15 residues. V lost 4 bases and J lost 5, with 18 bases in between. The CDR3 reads CASSRGQIIGHEQYF. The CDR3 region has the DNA TGTGCCAGCAGCCGAGGACAGATAATAGGACACGAGCAGTACTTC.

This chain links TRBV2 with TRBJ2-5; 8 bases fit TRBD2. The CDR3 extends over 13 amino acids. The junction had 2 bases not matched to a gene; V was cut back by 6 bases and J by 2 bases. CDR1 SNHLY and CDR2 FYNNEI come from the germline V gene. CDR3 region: CASRREVQETQYF. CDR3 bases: TGTGCCAGCAGGCGGGAGGTACAAGAGACCCAGTACTTC.

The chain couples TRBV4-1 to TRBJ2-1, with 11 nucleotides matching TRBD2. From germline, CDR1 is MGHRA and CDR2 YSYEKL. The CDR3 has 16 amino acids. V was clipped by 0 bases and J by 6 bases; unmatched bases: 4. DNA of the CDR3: TGCGCCAGCAGCCAAGAGGGACTAGCGGCCACCAATGAGCAGTTCTTC. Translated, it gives CASSQEGLAATNEQFF.

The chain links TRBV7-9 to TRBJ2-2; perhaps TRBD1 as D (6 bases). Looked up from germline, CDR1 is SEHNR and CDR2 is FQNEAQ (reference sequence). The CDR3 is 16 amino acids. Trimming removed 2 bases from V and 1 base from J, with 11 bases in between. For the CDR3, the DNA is TGTGCCAGCAGCTTAATAGGCAGGGGGAACACCGGGGAGCTGTTTTTT. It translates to CASSLIGRGNTGELFF.

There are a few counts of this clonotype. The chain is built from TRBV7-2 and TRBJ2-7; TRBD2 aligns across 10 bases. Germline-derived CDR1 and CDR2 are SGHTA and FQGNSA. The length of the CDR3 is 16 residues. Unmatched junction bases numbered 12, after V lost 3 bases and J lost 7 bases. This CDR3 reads CASSLSSGTSVMEQYF. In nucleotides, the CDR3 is TGTGCCAGCAGCTTGTCTTCCGGGACTAGCGTCATGGAGCAGTACTTC.

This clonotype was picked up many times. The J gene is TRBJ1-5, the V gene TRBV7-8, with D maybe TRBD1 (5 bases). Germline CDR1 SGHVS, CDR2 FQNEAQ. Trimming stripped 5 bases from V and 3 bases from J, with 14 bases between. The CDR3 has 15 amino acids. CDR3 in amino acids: CASSPTEDINQPQHF. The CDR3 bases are TGTGCCAGCAGCCCTACGGAGGACATCAATCAGCCCCAGCATTTT.

The CDR3 DNA reads as TGCAGTGCGGAACCCACCGGGACGGGGTATGGCTACACCTTC. This sequence encodes CSAEPTGTGYGYTF. The gene calls are TRBV20-1 and TRBJ1-2; possibly TRBD1 for D (5 bases). CDR3 size: 14 residues. V lost 6 bases and J lost 5, with 19 bases in between. Germline CDR1 is DFQATT and CDR2 is SNEGSKA (reference sequence).

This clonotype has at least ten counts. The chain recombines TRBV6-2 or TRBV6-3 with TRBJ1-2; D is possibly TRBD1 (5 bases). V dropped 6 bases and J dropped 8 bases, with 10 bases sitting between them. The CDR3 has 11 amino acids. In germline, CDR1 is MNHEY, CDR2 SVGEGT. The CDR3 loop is CASSLGLGYTF. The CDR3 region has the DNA TGTGCCAGCAGCTTGGGACTCGGCTACACCTTC.

The DNA of the CDR3 is TGTGCCAGCAGCTTAATTAGCGGGAACGCTGAGCAGTTCTTC. This encodes CASSLISGNAEQFF. The chain uses TRBV7-2 and TRBJ2-1, with 8 bases identical to TRBD2. CDR3 length equals 14 residues. V gave up 2 bases and J gave up 9 bases; unmatched junction bases: 6. The germline V gene has CDR1 SGHTA and CDR2 FQGNSA.

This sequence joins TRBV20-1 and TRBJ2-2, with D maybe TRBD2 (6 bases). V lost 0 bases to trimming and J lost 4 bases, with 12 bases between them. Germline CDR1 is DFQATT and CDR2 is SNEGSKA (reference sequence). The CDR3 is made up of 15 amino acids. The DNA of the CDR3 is TGCAGTGCTAGAGACGCGGGGTCGGGCACCGGGGAGCTGTTTTTT. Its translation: CSARDAGSGTGELFF.

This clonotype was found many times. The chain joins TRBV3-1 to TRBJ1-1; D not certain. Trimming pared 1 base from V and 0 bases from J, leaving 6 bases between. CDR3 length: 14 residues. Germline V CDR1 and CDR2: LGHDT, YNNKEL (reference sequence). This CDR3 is CASSQGRLNTEAFF. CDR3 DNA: TGTGCCAGCAGCCAAGGACGGCTGAACACTGAAGCTTTCTTT. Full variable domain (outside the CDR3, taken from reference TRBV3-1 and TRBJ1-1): DTAVSQTPKYLVTQMGNDKSIKCEQNLGHDTMYWYKQDSKKFLKIMFSYNNKELIINETVPNRFSPKSPDKAHLNLHINSLELGDSAVYFCASSQGRLNTEAFFGQGTRLTVV.

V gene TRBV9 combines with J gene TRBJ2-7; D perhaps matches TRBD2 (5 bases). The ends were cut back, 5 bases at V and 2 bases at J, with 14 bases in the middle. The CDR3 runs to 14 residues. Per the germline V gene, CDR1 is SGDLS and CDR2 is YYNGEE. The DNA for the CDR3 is TGTGCCAGCAGTCAAACGGGGTTCGCCTACGAGCAGTACTTC. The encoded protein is CASSQTGFAYEQYF.